The present entry profiles one TCR beta chain with its context. The specificity of this receptor is unknown. There are no base qualities to consult, and no much larger clone falls within one base. This specimen belongs to a study of control samples from healthy donors and cancer patients (TCRdb year 2020). The library was built by means of the immunoSEQ multiplex PCR assay. TCRdb provides this immuneACCESS table in a form limited to in-frame rearrangements. Some clones are lacking; in checked studies, under half of them reflect an unresolved V gene, and why the rest are absent is not known. The sample yields around 230,000 clones; about 95% were counted once. Roughly 1.6% of the sample is in the top ten clones. In the germline V gene, CDR1 corresponds to MNHEY and CDR2 to SVGAGI. The CDR3 has 14 amino acids, counting the end cysteine and phenylalanine. Only CDR3 DNA remains: 42 bases, in frame from the first base. The junction carries 12 bases between V and J, which are trimmed by 8 bases and 1 base respectively.

The receptor comes from a man aged 45-60 years in good health. Sequenced input: blood. The chain couples TRBV6-5 to TRBJ1-5, with the D gene call left open. The bases read TGTGCCAGCGGAAGGGAAGGGAGCAATCAGCCCCAGCATTTT. The encoded protein is CASGREGSNQPQHF.